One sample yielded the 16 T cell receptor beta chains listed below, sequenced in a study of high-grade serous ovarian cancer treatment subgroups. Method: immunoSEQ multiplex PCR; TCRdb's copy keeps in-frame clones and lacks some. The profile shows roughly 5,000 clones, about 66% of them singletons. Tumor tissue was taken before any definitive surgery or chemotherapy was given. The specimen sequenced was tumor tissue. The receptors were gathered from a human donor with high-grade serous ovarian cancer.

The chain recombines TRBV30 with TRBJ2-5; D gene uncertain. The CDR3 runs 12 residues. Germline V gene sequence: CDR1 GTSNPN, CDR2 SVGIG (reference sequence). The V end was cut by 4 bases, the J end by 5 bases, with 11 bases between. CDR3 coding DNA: TGTGCCTGGACCTCGGTAACGGAGACCCAGTACTTC. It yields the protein CAWTSVTETQYF.

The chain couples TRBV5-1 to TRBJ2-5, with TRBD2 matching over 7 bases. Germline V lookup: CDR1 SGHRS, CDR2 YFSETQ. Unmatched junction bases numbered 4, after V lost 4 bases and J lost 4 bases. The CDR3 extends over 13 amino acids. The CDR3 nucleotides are TGCGCCAGCAGCCAATCTAGCGGAGAGACCCAGTACTTC. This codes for CASSQSSGETQYF.

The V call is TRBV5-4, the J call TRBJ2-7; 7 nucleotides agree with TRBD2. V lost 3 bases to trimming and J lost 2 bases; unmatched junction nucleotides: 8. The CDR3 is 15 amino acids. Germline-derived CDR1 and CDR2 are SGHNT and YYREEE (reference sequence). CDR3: CASSSLSSGAYEQYF. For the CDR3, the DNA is TGTGCCAGCAGCTCCCTCTCTAGCGGCGCCTACGAGCAGTACTTC. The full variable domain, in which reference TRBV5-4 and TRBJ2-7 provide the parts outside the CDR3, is ETGVTQSPTHLIKTRGQQVTLRCSSQSGHNTVSWYQQALGQGPQFIFQYYREEENGRGNFPPRFSGLQFPNYSSELNVNALELDDSALYLCASSSLSSGAYEQYFGPGTRLTVT.

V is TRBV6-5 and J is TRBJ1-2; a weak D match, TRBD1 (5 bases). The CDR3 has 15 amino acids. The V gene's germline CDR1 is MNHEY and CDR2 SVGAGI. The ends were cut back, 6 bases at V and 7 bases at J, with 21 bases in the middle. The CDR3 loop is CASRRAGKGTGGYTF. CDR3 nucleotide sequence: TGTGCCAGCAGGCGTGCCGGGAAGGGGACGGGTGGCTACACCTTC.

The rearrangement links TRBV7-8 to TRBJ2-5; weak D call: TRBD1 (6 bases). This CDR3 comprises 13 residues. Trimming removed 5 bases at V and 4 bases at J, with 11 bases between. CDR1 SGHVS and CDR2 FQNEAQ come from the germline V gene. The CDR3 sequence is CASSPPGVETQYF. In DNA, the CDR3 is TGTGCCAGCAGCCCCCCAGGGGTAGAGACCCAGTACTTC.

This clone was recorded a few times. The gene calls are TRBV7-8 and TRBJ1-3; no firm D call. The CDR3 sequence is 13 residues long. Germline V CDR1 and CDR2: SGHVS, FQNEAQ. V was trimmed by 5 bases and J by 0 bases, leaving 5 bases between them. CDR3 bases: TGTGCCAGCAGCGTTAACTCTGGAAACACCATATATTTT. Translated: CASSVNSGNTIYF.

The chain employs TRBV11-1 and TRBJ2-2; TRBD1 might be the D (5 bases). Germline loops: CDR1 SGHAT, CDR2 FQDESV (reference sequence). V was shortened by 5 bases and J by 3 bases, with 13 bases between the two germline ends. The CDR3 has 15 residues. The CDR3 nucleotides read TGTGCCAGCAGCCTAGGGGTGTCGGACACCGGGGAGCTGTTTTTT. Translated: CASSLGVSDTGELFF. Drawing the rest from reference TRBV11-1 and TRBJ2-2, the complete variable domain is EAEVAQSPRYKITEKSQAVAFWCDPISGHATLYWYRQILGQGPELLVQFQDESVVDDSQLPKDRFSAERLKGVDSTLKIQPAELGDSAMYLCASSLGVSDTGELFFGEGSRLTVL.

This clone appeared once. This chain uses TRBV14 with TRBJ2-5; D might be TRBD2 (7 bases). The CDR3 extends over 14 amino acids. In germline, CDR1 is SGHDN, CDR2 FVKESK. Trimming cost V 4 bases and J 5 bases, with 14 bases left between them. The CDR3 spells CASSPRGAEETQYF. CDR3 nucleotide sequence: TGTGCCAGCAGCCCCCGGGGGGCCGAGGAGACCCAGTACTTC.

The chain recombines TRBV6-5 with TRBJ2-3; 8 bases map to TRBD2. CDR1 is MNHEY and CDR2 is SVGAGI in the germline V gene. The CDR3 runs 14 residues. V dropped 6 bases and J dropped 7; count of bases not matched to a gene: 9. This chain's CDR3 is CASSRASGFHTQYF. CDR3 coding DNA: TGTGCCAGCAGCCGTGCTAGCGGGTTCCATACGCAGTATTTT.

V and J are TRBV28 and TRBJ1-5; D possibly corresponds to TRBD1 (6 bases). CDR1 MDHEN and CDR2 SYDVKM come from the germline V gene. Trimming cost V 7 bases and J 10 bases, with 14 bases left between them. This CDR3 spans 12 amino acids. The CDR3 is CASTAPRGPQHF. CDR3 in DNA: TGTGCCAGCACCGCCCCCAGGGGTCCCCAGCATTTT. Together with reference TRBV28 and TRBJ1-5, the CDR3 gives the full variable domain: DVKVTQSSRYLVKRTGEKVFLECVQDMDHENMFWYRQDPGLGLRLIYFSYDVKMKEKGDIPEGYSVSREKKERFSLILESASTNQTSMYLCASTAPRGPQHFGDGTRLSIL.

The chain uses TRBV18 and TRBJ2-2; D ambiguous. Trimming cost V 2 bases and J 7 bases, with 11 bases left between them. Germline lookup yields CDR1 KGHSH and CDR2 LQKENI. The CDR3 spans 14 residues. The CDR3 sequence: CASSPSLGGGELFF. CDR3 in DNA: TGTGCCAGCTCACCAAGCCTAGGTGGCGGGGAGCTGTTTTTT.

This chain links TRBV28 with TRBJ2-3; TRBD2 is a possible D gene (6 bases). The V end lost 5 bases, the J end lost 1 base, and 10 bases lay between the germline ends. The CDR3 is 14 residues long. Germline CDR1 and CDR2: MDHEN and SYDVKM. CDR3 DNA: TGTGCCAGCAGTAGACTAGGTCGCACAGATACGCAGTATTTT. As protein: CASSRLGRTDTQYF.

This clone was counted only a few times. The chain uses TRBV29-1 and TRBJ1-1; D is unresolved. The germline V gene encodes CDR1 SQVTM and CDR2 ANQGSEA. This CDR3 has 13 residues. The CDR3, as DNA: TGCAGTACGAGAGACCCTTTGAACACTGAAGCTTTCTTT. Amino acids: CSTRDPLNTEAFF.

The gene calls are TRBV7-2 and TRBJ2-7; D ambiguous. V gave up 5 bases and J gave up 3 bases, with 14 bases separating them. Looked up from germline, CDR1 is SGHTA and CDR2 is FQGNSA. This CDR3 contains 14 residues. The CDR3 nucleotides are TGTGCCAGCAGCCCCACAAGGTCCCTCTACGAGCAGTACTTC. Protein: CASSPTRSLYEQYF. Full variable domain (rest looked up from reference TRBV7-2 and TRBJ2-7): GAGVSQSPSNKVTEKGKDVELRCDPISGHTALYWYRQSLGQGLEFLIYFQGNSAPDKSGLPSDRFSAERTGGSVSTLTIQRTQQEDSAVYLCASSPTRSLYEQYFGPGTRLTVT.

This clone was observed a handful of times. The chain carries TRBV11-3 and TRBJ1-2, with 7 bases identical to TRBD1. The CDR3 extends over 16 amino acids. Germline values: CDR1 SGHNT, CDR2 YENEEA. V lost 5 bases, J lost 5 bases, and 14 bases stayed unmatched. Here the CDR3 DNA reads TGTGCCAGCAGCCCCACGTCGACAGGGAACCGATATGGCTACACCTTC. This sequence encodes CASSPTSTGNRYGYTF. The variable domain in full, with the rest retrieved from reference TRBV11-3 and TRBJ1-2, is EAGVVQSPRYKIIEKKQPVAFWCNPISGHNTLYWYLQNLGQGPELLIRYENEEAVDDSQLPKDRFSAERLKGVDSTLKIQPAELGDSAVYLCASSPTSTGNRYGYTFGSGTRLTVV.

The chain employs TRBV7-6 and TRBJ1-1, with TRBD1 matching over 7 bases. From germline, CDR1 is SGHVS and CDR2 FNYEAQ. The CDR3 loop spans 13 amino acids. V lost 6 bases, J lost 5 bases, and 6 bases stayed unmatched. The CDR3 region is CASSLTQGTEAFF. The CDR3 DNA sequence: TGTGCCAGCAGTCTAACACAGGGGACTGAAGCTTTCTTT.